This TCR beta chain came from a study of persistence of HIV-infected CD4 T cells. Overlapping HIV-1 Gag 15-mer peptides at 0.85 to 1 ug per peptide per mL were used. Memory cells lacking CD40L and CD69 with high CD45RO were sorted. As concerns this clone: Its antigen remains unidentified.

The libraries were made with immunoSEQ version 4 in survey mode. Genomic DNA was diluted to around 9.3 ng/uL, up to roughly 1 ug per sample. Generated by immunoSEQ multiplex PCR, the TCRdb table keeps only in-frame clones and is missing some. The sample lists more than 30,000 clones, approximately 85% seen once, with 0.97% in the top ten. Germline CDR1 MNHEY, CDR2 SMNVEV (reference sequence). V shed 7 bases and J 7 bases; nucleotides not matched to a gene: 5. The CDR3 has 13 amino acids. The TCR sequence derives from an adult with HIV. The donor label of this sample is uncertain. Source: cultured CD4+ T cells from PBMCs, taken from a patient who received antiretroviral therapy. The chain uses TRBV27 and TRBJ2-1, with TRBD1 matching 9 bases. The CDR3 protein is CASKGQGSNEQFF. CDR3 nucleotides: TGTGCCAGCAAGGGACAGGGTTCGAATGAGCAGTTCTTC.